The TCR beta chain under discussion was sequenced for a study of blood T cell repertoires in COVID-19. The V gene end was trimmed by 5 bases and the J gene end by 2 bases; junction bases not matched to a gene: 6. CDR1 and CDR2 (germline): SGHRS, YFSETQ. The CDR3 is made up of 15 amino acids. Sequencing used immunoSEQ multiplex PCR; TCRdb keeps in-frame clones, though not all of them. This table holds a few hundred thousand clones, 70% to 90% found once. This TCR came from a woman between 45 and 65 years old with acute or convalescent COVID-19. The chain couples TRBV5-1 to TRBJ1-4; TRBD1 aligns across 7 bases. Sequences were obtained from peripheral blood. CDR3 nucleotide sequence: TGCGCCAGCAGTTGGATGGGACAGACTAATGAAAAACTGTTTTTT. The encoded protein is CASSWMGQTNEKLFF.